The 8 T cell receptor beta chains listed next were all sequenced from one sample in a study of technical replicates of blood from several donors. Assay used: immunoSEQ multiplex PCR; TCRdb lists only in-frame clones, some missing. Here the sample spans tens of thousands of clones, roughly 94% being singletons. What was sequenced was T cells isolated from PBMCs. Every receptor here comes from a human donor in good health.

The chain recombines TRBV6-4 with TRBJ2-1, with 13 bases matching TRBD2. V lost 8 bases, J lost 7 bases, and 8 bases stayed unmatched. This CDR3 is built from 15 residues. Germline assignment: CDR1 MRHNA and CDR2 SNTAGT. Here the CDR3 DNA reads TGTGCCAGCCAGGGGACTAGCGGGATAGGGAATGAGCAGTTCTTC. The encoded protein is CASQGTSGIGNEQFF.

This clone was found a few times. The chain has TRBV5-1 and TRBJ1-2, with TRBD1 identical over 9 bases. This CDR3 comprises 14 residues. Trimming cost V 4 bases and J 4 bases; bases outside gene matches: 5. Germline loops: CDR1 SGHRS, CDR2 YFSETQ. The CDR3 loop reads CASSLTGGIYGYTF. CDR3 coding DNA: TGCGCCAGCAGCCTCACAGGGGGCATCTATGGCTACACCTTC.

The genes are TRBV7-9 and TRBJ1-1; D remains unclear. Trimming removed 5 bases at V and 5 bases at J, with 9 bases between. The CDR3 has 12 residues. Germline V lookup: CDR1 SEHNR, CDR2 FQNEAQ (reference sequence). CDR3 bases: TGTGCCAGCAGCCCCTCAGATACTGAAGCTTTCTTT. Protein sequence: CASSPSDTEAFF.

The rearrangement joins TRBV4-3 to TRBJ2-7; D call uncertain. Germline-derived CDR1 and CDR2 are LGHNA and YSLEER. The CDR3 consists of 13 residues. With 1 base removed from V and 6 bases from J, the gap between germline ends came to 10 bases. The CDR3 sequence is CASSQVPLREQYF. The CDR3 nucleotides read TGCGCCAGCAGCCAAGTACCGCTGCGCGAGCAGTACTTC.

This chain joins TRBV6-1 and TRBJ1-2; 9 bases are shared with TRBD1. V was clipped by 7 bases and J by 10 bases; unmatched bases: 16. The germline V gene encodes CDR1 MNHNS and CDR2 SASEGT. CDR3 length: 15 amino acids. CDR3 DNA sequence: TGTGCCAGCACTATTAGGGACAGGGAATTAATAGTCTACACCTTC. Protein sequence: CASTIRDRELIVYTF.

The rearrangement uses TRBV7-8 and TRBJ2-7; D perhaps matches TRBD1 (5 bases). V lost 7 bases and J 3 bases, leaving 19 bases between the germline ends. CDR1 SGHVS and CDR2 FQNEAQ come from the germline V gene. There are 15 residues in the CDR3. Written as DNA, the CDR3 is TGTGCCAGCACCAGGAGCAGGGCTAGGGACTACGAGCAGTACTTC. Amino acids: CASTRSRARDYEQYF. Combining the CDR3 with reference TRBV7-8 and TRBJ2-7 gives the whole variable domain GAGVSQSPRYKVAKRGQDVALRCDPISGHVSLFWYQQALGQGPEFLTYFQNEAQLDKSGLPSDRFFAERPEGSVSTLKIQRTQQEDSAVYLCASTRSRARDYEQYFGPGTRLTVT.

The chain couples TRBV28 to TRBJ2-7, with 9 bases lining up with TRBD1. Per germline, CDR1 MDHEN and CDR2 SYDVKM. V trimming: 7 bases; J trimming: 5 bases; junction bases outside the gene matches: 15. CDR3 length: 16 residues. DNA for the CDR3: TGTGCCAGCACTTTTAGCCCGGGACAGGGAACCCACGAGCAGTACTTC. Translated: CASTFSPGQGTHEQYF.

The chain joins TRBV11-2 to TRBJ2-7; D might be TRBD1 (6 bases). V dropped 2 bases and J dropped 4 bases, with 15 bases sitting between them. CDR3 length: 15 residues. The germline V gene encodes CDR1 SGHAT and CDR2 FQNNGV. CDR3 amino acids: CASSLLGQTSYEQYF. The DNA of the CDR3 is TGTGCCAGCAGCTTACTTGGACAGACTTCTTACGAGCAGTACTTC. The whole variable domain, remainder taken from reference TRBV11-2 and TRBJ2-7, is EAGVAQSPRYKIIEKRQSVAFWCNPISGHATLYWYQQILGQGPKLLIQFQNNGVVDDSQLPKDRFSAERLKGVDSTLKIQPAKLEDSAVYLCASSLLGQTSYEQYFGPGTRLTVT.